The sequence of this TCR beta chain was determined in a study of blood T cell repertoires in COVID-19. This CDR3 is built from 15 residues. Original processing notes: For nucleated cells, counts were estimated from reference gene primer amplification. The assay was immunoSEQ multiplex PCR, and TCRdb's table has in-frame clones only and misses some. Clone size and V and J calls were adopted from that table, with D and trimming inferred from the DNA. The data hold approximately 63,000 clones, with more than 85% observed a single time. The chain links TRBV21-1 to TRBJ2-7; TRBD1 is taken as the D call from the table, unchecked against the DNA. TRBV21-1 corresponds to a pseudogene. The clonotype was recovered from an elderly man in a cohort sampled during active COVID-19. Input material: peripheral blood. The CDR3 bases are TGTGCCAGCAGCCCGCCTTGGACAGGCACCTACGAGCAGTACTTC. Residues: CASSPPWTGTYEQYF.